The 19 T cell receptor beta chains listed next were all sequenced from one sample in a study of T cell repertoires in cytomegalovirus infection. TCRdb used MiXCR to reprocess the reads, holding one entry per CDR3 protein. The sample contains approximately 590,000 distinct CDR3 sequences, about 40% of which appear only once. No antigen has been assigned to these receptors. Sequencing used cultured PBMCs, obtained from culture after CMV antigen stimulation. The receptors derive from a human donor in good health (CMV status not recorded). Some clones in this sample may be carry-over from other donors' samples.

The CDR3 loop reads CASITQYLAPLYGYTF. The CDR3 region has the DNA TGTGCCAGCATTACCCAGTACCTAGCCCCTTTATATGGCTACACCTTC. This chain links TRBV27 with TRBJ1-2, with no clear D. Trimming shortened V by 7 bases and J by 5 bases, and 23 bases separated the two germline ends. Germline CDR1 reads MNHEY; CDR2 reads SMNVEV (reference sequence). The length of the CDR3 is 16 residues.

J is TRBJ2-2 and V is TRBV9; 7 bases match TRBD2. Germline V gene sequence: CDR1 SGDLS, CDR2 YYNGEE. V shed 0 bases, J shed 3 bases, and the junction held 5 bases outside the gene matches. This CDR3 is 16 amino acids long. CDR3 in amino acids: CASSVDGDYYTGELFF. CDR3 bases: TGTGCCAGCAGCGTAGATGGGGACTACTACACCGGGGAGCTGTTTTTT.

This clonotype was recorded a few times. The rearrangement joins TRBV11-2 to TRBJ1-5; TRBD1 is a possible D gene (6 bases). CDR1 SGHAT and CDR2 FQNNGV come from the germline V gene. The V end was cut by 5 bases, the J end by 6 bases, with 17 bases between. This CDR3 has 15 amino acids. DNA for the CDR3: TGTGCCAGCAGCACAACGCGGGGGGCTGGTCAGCCCCAGCATTTT. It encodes CASSTTRGAGQPQHF.

CDR3 loop: CASSQLETQYF. CDR3 in DNA: TGTGCCAGCAGCCAGCTGGAGACCCAGTACTTC. This chain joins TRBV12-3 or TRBV12-4 and TRBJ2-5, with D unclear. The CDR3 totals 11 residues. V was trimmed by 6 bases and J by 5 bases, leaving 7 bases between them.

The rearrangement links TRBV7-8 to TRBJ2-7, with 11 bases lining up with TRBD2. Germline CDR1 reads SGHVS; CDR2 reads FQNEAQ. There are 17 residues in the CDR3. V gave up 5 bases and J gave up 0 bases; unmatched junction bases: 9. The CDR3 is CASSLTSGSVSSYEQYF. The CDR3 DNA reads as TGTGCCAGCAGCCTCACTAGCGGGAGTGTTAGCTCCTACGAGCAGTACTTC. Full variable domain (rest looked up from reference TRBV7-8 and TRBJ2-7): GAGVSQSPRYKVAKRGQDVALRCDPISGHVSLFWYQQALGQGPEFLTYFQNEAQLDKSGLPSDRFFAERPEGSVSTLKIQRTQQEDSAVYLCASSLTSGSVSSYEQYFGPGTRLTVT.

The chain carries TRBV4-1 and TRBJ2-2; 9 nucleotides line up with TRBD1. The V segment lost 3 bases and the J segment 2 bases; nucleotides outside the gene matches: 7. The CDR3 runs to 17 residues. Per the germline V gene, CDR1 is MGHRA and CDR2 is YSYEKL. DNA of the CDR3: TGCGCCAGCAGCCACCCCCCGGGACAGGGAAACACCGGGGAGCTGTTTTTT. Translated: CASSHPPGQGNTGELFF.

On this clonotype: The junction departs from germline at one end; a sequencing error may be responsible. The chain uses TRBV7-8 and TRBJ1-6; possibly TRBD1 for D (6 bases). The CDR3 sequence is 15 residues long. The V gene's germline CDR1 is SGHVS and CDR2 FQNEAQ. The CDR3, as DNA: TGTGCCAGCAGCTTTGTGGGGGGCTATAATTCAACCCTCCACTTT. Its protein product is CASSFVGGYNSTLHF.

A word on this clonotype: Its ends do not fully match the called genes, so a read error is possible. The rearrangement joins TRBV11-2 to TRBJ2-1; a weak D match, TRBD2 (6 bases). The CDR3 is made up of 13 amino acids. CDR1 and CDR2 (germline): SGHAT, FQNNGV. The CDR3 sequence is CASSPITTRLELF. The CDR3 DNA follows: TGTGCCAGCAGTCCAATTACGACTAGACTCGAGCTCTTC. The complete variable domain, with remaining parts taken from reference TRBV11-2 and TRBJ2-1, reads EAGVAQSPRYKIIEKRQSVAFWCNPISGHATLYWYQQILGQGPKLLIQFQNNGVVDDSQLPKDRFSAERLKGVDSTLKIQPAKLEDSAVYLCASSPITTRLELFGPGTRLTVL.

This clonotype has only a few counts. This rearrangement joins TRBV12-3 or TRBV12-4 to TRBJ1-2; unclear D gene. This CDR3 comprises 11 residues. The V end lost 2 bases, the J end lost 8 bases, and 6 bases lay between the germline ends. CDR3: CASSLWKGYTF. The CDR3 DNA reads TGTGCCAGCAGTTTATGGAAGGGCTACACCTTC.

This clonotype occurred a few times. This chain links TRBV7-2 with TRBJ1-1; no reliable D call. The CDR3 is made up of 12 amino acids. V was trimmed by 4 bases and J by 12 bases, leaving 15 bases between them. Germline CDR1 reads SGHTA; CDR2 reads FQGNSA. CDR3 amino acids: CASSWPNSKSFF. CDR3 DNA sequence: TGTGCCAGCAGCTGGCCAAATAGCAAGTCTTTCTTT. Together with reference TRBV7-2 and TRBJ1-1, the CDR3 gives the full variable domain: GAGVSQSPSNKVTEKGKDVELRCDPISGHTALYWYRQSLGQGLEFLIYFQGNSAPDKSGLPSDRFSAERTGGSVSTLTIQRTQQEDSAVYLCASSWPNSKSFFGQGTRLTVV.

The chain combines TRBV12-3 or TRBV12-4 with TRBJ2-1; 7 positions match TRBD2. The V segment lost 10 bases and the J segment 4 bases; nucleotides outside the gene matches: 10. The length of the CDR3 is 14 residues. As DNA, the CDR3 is TGTGCCACCCTTGGGGGAGCGGGGTACAATGAGCAGTTCTTC. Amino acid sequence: CATLGGAGYNEQFF.

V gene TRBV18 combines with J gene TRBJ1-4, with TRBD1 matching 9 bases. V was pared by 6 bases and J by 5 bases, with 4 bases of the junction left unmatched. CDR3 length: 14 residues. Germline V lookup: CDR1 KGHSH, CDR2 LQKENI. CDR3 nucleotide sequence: TGTGCCAGCTCGGCCGGGACAGGGAATGAAAAACTGTTTTTT. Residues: CASSAGTGNEKLFF.

The CDR3 is CASSFFAGEAFF. In nucleotides, the CDR3 is TGTGCCAGCAGCTTCTTTGCAGGAGAAGCTTTCTTT. This rearrangement joins TRBV7-4 to TRBJ1-1; unclear D gene. Germline values: CDR1 SGHVT, CDR2 SQSDAQ. V was shortened by 3 bases and J by 8 bases, with 10 bases between the two germline ends. CDR3 length: 12 residues.

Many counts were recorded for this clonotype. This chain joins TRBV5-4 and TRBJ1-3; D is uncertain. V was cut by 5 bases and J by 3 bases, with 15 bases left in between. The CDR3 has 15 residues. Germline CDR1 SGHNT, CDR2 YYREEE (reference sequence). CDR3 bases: TGTGCCAGCAGTGCTGGAAGTAATGGTGGAAACACCATATATTTT. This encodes CASSAGSNGGNTIYF.

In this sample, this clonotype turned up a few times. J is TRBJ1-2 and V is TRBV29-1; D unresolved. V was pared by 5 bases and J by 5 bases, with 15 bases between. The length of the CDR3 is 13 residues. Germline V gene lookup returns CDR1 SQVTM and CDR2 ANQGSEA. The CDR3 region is CSVLGGNIYGYTF. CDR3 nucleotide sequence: TGCAGCGTTCTCGGCGGGAACATTTATGGCTACACCTTC.

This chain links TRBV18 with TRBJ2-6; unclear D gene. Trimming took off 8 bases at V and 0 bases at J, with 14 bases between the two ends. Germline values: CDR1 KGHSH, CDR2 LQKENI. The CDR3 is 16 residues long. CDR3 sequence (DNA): TGTGCCAGCCAAGGGCCCCAAGGCTCTGGGGCCAACGTCCTGACTTTC. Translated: CASQGPQGSGANVLTF.

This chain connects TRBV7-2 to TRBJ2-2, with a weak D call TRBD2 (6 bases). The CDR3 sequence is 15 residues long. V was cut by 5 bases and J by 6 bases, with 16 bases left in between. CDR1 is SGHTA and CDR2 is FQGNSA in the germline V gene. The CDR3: CASSPRERRSGELFF. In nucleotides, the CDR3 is TGTGCCAGCAGCCCCCGGGAGAGGCGGTCCGGGGAGCTGTTTTTT.

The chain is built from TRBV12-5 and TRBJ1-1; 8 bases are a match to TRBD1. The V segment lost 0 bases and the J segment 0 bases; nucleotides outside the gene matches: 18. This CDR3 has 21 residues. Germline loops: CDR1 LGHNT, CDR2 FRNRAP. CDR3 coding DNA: TGTGCTAGTGGTTTGGTTCAATTGGACAGGGTTAAGGCGGCTATGAACACTGAAGCTTTCTTT. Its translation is CASGLVQLDRVKAAMNTEAFF.

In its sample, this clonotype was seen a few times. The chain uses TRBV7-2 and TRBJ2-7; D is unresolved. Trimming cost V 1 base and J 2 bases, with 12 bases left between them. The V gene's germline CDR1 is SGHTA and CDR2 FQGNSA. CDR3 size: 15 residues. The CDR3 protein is CASSLGMDGAYEQYF. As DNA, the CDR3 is TGTGCCAGCAGCTTAGGTATGGACGGAGCCTACGAGCAGTACTTC.